The next 26 T cell receptor beta chains were all read from a single sample in a study of regulatory T cells in long-lasting Graves disease. This sample's time point: persistent/refractory GD, antithyroid drugs over 5 years with positive TRAb. Scientists built the TCR library using RNA that was extracted from PBMCs. Building of the TCR beta libraries involved iRepertoire HTBI primers and Arm-PCR of CDR3 regions. MiXCR was run by TCRdb on the multiplex PCR reads, yielding one entry per CDR3 protein. The data show approximately 360,000 distinct CDR3 sequences, with around 23% seen just once and about 27% held by the top ten. The sequences come from peripheral blood mononuclear cells (PBMCs), collected when the disease was refractory, from a patient treated with antithyroid drugs. Receptors originate from a woman in her forties with Graves disease.

This chain joins TRBV19 and TRBJ2-4, with a tentative D call TRBD1 (6 bases). The CDR3 has 15 residues. Trimming took 1 base from V and 16 from J, leaving 23 bases between them. Germline loops: CDR1 LNHDA, CDR2 SQIVND (reference sequence). DNA of the CDR3: TGTGCCAGTAGTATAGCTGGGCTAGGGGGAAGGTCAGCTTACTTC. Its translation is CASSIAGLGGRSAYF.

The rearrangement joins TRBV9 to TRBJ2-1, with 7 bases matching TRBD2. The CDR3 is made up of 15 amino acids. Germline V gene sequence: CDR1 SGDLS, CDR2 YYNGEE. Trimming cost V 4 bases and J 1 base; bases outside gene matches: 5. In DNA, the CDR3 is TGTGCCAGCAGCCCCCTAGCGGATTCCTACAATGAGCAGTTCTTC. Its translation is CASSPLADSYNEQFF.

As to this clonotype: A read error may explain this, as a much larger clone is one base away. This chain joins TRBV20-1 and TRBJ2-7; the D gene is possibly TRBD2 (5 bases). CDR1 and CDR2 (germline): DFQATT, SNEGSKA (reference sequence). The CDR3 is 13 residues long. V lost 1 base and J lost 3, with 10 bases in between. CDR3 sequence: CSARGGLGYEQYF. The CDR3 DNA sequence: TGCAGTGCTAGAGGCGGGCTCGGCTACGAGCAGTACTTC.

The chain has TRBV19 and TRBJ2-7, with a tentative D call TRBD1 (6 bases). Trimming pared 7 bases from V and 2 bases from J, leaving 12 bases between. Per the germline V gene, CDR1 is LNHDA and CDR2 is SQIVND (reference sequence). The CDR3 length is 13 residues. CDR3 in amino acids: CASNPGVAYEQYF. The CDR3 nucleotides are TGTGCCAGTAACCCAGGGGTGGCCTACGAGCAGTACTTC.

This clonotype was counted many times. The J gene is TRBJ2-7, the V gene TRBV28, with TRBD2 as a possible D gene (6 bases). The CDR3 contains 16 residues. Trimming stripped 5 bases from V and 6 bases from J, with 23 bases between. The germline gives CDR1 MDHEN, CDR2 SYDVKM. This CDR3 reads CASSQYGTGDLGEQYF. The CDR3 DNA is TGTGCCAGCAGTCAATACGGAACGGGGGATCTTGGCGAGCAGTACTTC.

The chain combines TRBV28 with TRBJ1-5, with TRBD1 identical over 10 bases. Germline lookup yields CDR1 MDHEN and CDR2 SYDVKM. The length of the CDR3 is 18 residues. With 6 bases clipped from V and 7 bases from J, the junction kept 18 bases outside the gene matches. This chain's CDR3 is CASRDLGWGQGIRQPQHF. CDR3 in DNA: TGTGCCAGCAGGGACTTGGGATGGGGACAGGGGATCCGGCAGCCCCAGCATTTT. Supplemented by reference TRBV28 and TRBJ1-5, the full variable domain reads DVKVTQSSRYLVKRTGEKVFLECVQDMDHENMFWYRQDPGLGLRLIYFSYDVKMKEKGDIPEGYSVSREKKERFSLILESASTNQTSMYLCASRDLGWGQGIRQPQHFGDGTRLSIL.

This clonotype was seen only a few times. The V call is TRBV28, the J call TRBJ1-3; 7 bases are a match to TRBD1. The CDR3 sequence is 17 residues long. V lost 2 bases and J lost 1; bases outside the gene matches: 8. Looked up from germline, CDR1 is MDHEN and CDR2 is SYDVKM. The DNA for the CDR3 is TGTGCCAGCAGTTTAAGGGGGCCAGGGGTTTCTGGAAACACCATATATTTT. Its protein is CASSLRGPGVSGNTIYF. Full variable domain (remainder filled in from reference TRBV28 and TRBJ1-3): DVKVTQSSRYLVKRTGEKVFLECVQDMDHENMFWYRQDPGLGLRLIYFSYDVKMKEKGDIPEGYSVSREKKERFSLILESASTNQTSMYLCASSLRGPGVSGNTIYFGEGSWLTVV.

This clonotype was detected only a few times. The CDR3 DNA is TGTGCCAGCAGCCCCGTTATTACATCAGGGGGCTCTGAAGCTTTCTTT. Translation: CASSPVITSGGSEAFF. The genes are TRBV7-3 and TRBJ1-1; TRBD1 agrees at 8 bases. Trimming cost V 5 bases and J 6 bases; bases outside gene matches: 14. This CDR3 comprises 16 residues. The V gene's germline CDR1 is SGHTA and CDR2 FQGTGA. Full variable domain (missing parts from reference TRBV7-3 and TRBJ1-1): GAGVSQTPSNKVTEKGKYVELRCDPISGHTALYWYRQSLGQGPEFLIYFQGTGAADDSGLPNDRFFAVRPEGSVSTLKIQRTERGDSAVYLCASSPVITSGGSEAFFGQGTRLTVV.

The rearrangement joins TRBV5-1 to TRBJ1-4; D gene ambiguous. The V and J ends lost 4 bases and 2 bases respectively, with 15 bases between them. The CDR3 has 16 amino acids. The germline gives CDR1 SGHRS, CDR2 YFSETQ. CDR3 in amino acids: CASSRGPMGTNEKLFF. The CDR3 DNA reads TGCGCCAGCAGCCGTGGACCAATGGGGACTAATGAAAAACTGTTTTTT.

This clonotype has ten or more counts. V and J are TRBV6-1 and TRBJ2-2; D is unresolved. Germline V lookup: CDR1 MNHNS, CDR2 SASEGT. The V end lost 5 bases, the J end lost 3 bases, and 4 bases lay between the germline ends. The CDR3 runs to 12 residues. CDR3: CASSQDTGELFF. CDR3 coding DNA: TGTGCCAGCAGTCAGGACACCGGGGAGCTGTTTTTT.

This clonotype has only a few counts. V gene TRBV30 combines with J gene TRBJ1-5; TRBD1 agrees at 11 bases. The germline V gene encodes CDR1 GTSNPN and CDR2 SVGIG (reference sequence). The ends lost 4 bases at V and 3 bases at J; junction bases unmatched: 8. The CDR3 contains 16 residues. The DNA for the CDR3 is TGTGCCTGGAAACAGGGGACAGGGGGTCTCAATCAGCCCCAGCATTTT. Its protein is CAWKQGTGGLNQPQHF.

The sample holds one count of this clonotype. The V gene is TRBV6-1, the J gene TRBJ2-3, with TRBD1 matching over 7 bases. Per germline, CDR1 MNHNS and CDR2 SASEGT. V was pared by 6 bases and J by 4 bases, with 10 bases of the junction left unmatched. This CDR3 is 15 amino acids long. The CDR3 sequence is CASRPRGGVADTQYF. The CDR3 DNA reads as TGTGCCAGCAGGCCCCGAGGGGGCGTCGCAGATACGCAGTATTTT.

The sample holds many counts of this clonotype. The chain links TRBV27 to TRBJ1-2; 9 nucleotides match TRBD1. The V gene's germline CDR1 is MNHEY and CDR2 SMNVEV (reference sequence). Germline trimming cut 6 bases from V and 7 bases from J; bases unmatched to any gene: 6. The CDR3 length is 13 residues. CDR3: CASRYRGQGGYTF. In DNA, the CDR3 is TGTGCCAGCAGATACAGGGGGCAGGGTGGCTACACCTTC.

This clonotype has at least ten counts. This chain connects TRBV29-1 to TRBJ2-7, with D perhaps matching TRBD1 (5 bases). The CDR3 spans 14 residues. Germline values: CDR1 SQVTM, CDR2 ANQGSEA. V was clipped by 7 bases and J by 2 bases, with 18 bases between them. The CDR3 is CSAPTMAGTYEQYF. DNA for the CDR3: TGCAGCGCCCCGACGATGGCAGGGACCTACGAGCAGTACTTC.

V gene TRBV7-9 combines with J gene TRBJ2-1, with TRBD1 matching over 7 bases. The CDR3 spans 14 residues. Germline lookup yields CDR1 SEHNR and CDR2 FQNEAQ (reference sequence). Losses at the gene ends were 6 bases for V and 7 bases for J; bases not matched to a gene: 9. CDR3 coding DNA: TGTGCCAGCAGTTCGCGACAGGGTAGGAATGAGCAGTTCTTC. This translates into CASSSRQGRNEQFF.

The J gene is TRBJ1-2, the V gene TRBV7-9; unclear D gene. V lost 0 bases to trimming and J lost 2 bases, with 4 bases between them. Germline V gene data show CDR1 as SEHNR and CDR2 as FQNEAQ (reference sequence). The CDR3 has 13 amino acids. The chain's CDR3 is CASSLAGNYGYTF. CDR3 DNA: TGTGCCAGCAGCTTAGCAGGGAACTATGGCTACACCTTC.

This sequence joins TRBV20-1 and TRBJ1-5; D gene uncertain. The V gene lost 0 bases and the J gene lost 7 bases, with 10 bases spanning the gap. The CDR3 spans 13 residues. Germline CDR1 reads DFQATT; CDR2 reads SNEGSKA (reference sequence). The DNA of the CDR3 is TGCAGTGCTAGAGATAGACTTCAACAGCCCCAGCATTTT. Protein: CSARDRLQQPQHF.

This clonotype was seen ten or more times. The chain is built from TRBV28 and TRBJ2-7; no firm D call. Trimming shortened V by 7 bases and J by 5 bases, and 12 bases separated the two germline ends. This CDR3 has 12 residues. Germline values: CDR1 MDHEN, CDR2 SYDVKM. CDR3: CASTRREHEQYF. In nucleotides, the CDR3 is TGTGCCAGCACCAGACGAGAGCACGAGCAGTACTTC.

This chain links TRBV6-6 with TRBJ1-2; D call uncertain. The CDR3 is made up of 14 amino acids. Deletions cut 0 bases from V and 3 bases from J, with 8 bases between. In germline, CDR1 is MNHNY, CDR2 SVGAGI (reference sequence). The CDR3, as DNA: TGTGCCAGCAGTTACTCGGCGACGGACTATGGCTACACCTTC. It encodes CASSYSATDYGYTF.

This clonotype was counted at least ten times. The V and J genes are TRBV7-8 and TRBJ1-1; the D gene is possibly TRBD1 (5 bases). The CDR3 totals 15 residues. V dropped 5 bases and J dropped 0 bases, with 13 bases sitting between them. CDR1 SGHVS and CDR2 FQNEAQ come from the germline V gene. Here the CDR3 reads CASSRRDGLNTEAFF. The CDR3 nucleotides are TGTGCCAGCAGCCGGCGGGACGGGCTGAACACTGAAGCTTTCTTT.

As regards this clonotype: A clone one base away is much larger, so this may be a read error. This chain connects TRBV3-1 to TRBJ1-4; D not resolved. The germline V gene encodes CDR1 LGHDT and CDR2 YNNKEL (reference sequence). Trimming cost V 0 bases and J 11 bases, with 7 bases left between them. This CDR3 comprises 12 residues. CDR3 sequence: CASSQDSGKLFF. CDR3 in DNA: TGTGCCAGCAGCCAAGATTCGGGGAAACTGTTTTTT.

There are many counts of this clonotype. The chain links TRBV28 to TRBJ2-5, with 11 bases identical to TRBD2. The germline gives CDR1 MDHEN, CDR2 SYDVKM. The CDR3 is made up of 15 amino acids. With 8 bases clipped from V and 4 bases from J, the junction kept 9 bases outside the gene matches. The CDR3 bases are TGTGCCAGCGGCCTAGCGGGAGGCTCGTTAGAGACCCAGTACTTC. This translates into CASGLAGGSLETQYF.

The chain couples TRBV19 to TRBJ2-2, with a weak D call TRBD2 (5 bases). Germline V gives CDR1 LNHDA, CDR2 SQIVND (reference sequence). Trimming cost V 1 base and J 5 bases, with 20 bases left between them. CDR3 length: 18 residues. DNA for the CDR3: TGTGCCAGTAGTATAGGAGCGGTCGGAGCGGTGATGACCGGGGAGCTGTTTTTT. This encodes CASSIGAVGAVMTGELFF.

This clonotype was counted ten times or more. This sequence joins TRBV20-1 and TRBJ1-4, with D unclear. The CDR3 has 15 amino acids. Germline CDR1 reads DFQATT; CDR2 reads SNEGSKA (reference sequence). V was shortened by 2 bases and J by 8 bases, with 18 bases between the two germline ends. This CDR3 reads CSARSGSTRREKLFF. CDR3 bases: TGCAGTGCTAGATCGGGCTCCACCCGCAGGGAAAAACTGTTTTTT.

This clonotype was found many times. The chain employs TRBV2 and TRBJ2-5, with TRBD1 matching over 10 bases. CDR3 length: 14 residues. Germline V gene lookup returns CDR1 SNHLY and CDR2 FYNNEI. Losses at the gene ends were 7 bases for V and 3 bases for J; bases not matched to a gene: 5. For the CDR3, the DNA is TGTGCCAGCACCACCGGGACAGGGGAAGAGACCCAGTACTTC. Translating it yields CASTTGTGEETQYF.

This clonotype was seen more than once but under ten times. V usage is TRBV9 and J usage is TRBJ2-7, with 7 bases identical to TRBD1. The V gene's germline CDR1 is SGDLS and CDR2 YYNGEE. This CDR3 is built from 14 residues. V shed 4 bases and J 0 bases; nucleotides not matched to a gene: 4. The chain's CDR3 is CASSFGTVSYEQYF. The CDR3 DNA reads TGTGCCAGCAGCTTCGGGACAGTCTCCTACGAGCAGTACTTC.